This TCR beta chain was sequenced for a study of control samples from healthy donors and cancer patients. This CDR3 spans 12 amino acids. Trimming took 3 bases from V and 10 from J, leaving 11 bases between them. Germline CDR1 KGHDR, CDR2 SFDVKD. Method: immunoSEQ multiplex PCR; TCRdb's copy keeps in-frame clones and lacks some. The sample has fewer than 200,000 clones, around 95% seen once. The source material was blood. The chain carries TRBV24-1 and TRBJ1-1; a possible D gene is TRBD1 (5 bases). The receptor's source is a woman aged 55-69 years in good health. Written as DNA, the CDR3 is TGTGCCACCAGTGATACGCAGGGTGGAGCTTTCTTT. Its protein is CATSDTQGGAFF.